These T cell receptor beta chains were read from a single sample in a study of cytomegalovirus exposure and HLA in healthy donors. Here immunoSEQ multiplex PCR was the method, and the copy in TCRdb shows in-frame clones only, minus some. The sample contains about 170,000 clones, approximately 86% of which appear only once. Source material: PBMCs. The source of these receptors is a man between 18 and 29 years old in good health and CMV-seropositive. CDR3s include the opening cysteine and the closing phenylalanine or tryptophan. The D gene is left open where the match is weak.

j_call d_call v_call cdr3_aa
TRBJ2-4 NA TRBV7-2 CASSSVGDIQYF
TRBJ2-2 TRBD2 TRBV28 CASNGLVNTGELFF
TRBJ1-6 NA TRBV5-1 CASSLGQGGTPLHF
TRBJ1-1 TRBD1 TRBV25-1 CASRPQGEAEAFF
TRBJ2-3 TRBD2 TRBV7-8 CASSPLSGRARDTQYF
TRBJ2-2 TRBD1 TRBV9 CASSVPGQGADTGELFF
TRBJ1-6 NA TRBV4-3 CASSQDGAYNSPLHF
TRBJ2-6 NA TRBV27 CASTSAPSGANVLTF
TRBJ1-2 NA TRBV30 CAWFGGVTYGYTF
TRBJ2-3 TRBD2 TRBV4-2 CASSQTSGGTTSTDTQYF
TRBJ2-7 TRBD1 TRBV30 CAWGQDLYEQYF
TRBJ1-2 NA TRBV19 CASSSPGYMSGYTF